This entry lists 31 T cell receptor beta chains sequenced from one sample in a study of blood T cell repertoires in COVID-19. Profiling relied on immunoSEQ multiplex PCR, and the TCRdb table lists in-frame clones only, not all of them. The sample has around 310,000 clones, roughly 90% seen once. The sequencing sample was made of peripheral blood. Source of these receptors: a woman aged 50 to 60 with active or convalescent COVID-19.

The chain uses TRBV14 and TRBJ2-1; 7 nucleotides align to TRBD2. This CDR3 contains 15 residues. With 2 bases clipped from V and 5 bases from J, the junction kept 6 bases outside the gene matches. Germline assignment: CDR1 SGHDN and CDR2 FVKESK. CDR3: CASSQIGGRDNEQFF. DNA of the CDR3: TGTGCCAGCAGCCAAATTGGCGGGAGAGACAATGAGCAGTTCTTC.

In the case of this clone: This same CDR3 is encoded by further DNA sequences in the sample. The chain is built from TRBV5-1 and TRBJ2-7; no reliable D call. Looked up from germline, CDR1 is SGHRS and CDR2 is YFSETQ. V lost 0 bases and J 6 bases, leaving 4 bases between the germline ends. The CDR3 is made up of 11 amino acids. The CDR3 region has the DNA TGCGCCAGCAGCTTGGCGGGCGAGCAGTACTTC. It encodes CASSLAGEQYF.

This sequence joins TRBV5-8 and TRBJ1-4; TRBD1 agrees at 11 bases. Germline V gene data show CDR1 as SGHTS and CDR2 as YDEGEE. The V and J ends lost 1 base and 12 bases, in that order; junction bases with no gene match: 11. This CDR3 has 16 residues. The chain's CDR3 is CASSLFTSDRGLQLFF. Written as DNA, the CDR3 is TGTGCCAGCAGCTTGTTTACCTCGGACAGGGGGCTACAACTGTTTTTT.

This clone was observed a handful of times. This rearrangement joins TRBV7-2 to TRBJ1-2, with D uncertain. The CDR3 consists of 15 residues. With 1 base removed from V and 5 bases from J, the gap between germline ends came to 14 bases. Germline V gene sequence: CDR1 SGHTA, CDR2 FQGNSA. CDR3 DNA sequence: TGTGCCAGCAGCTTAGGCTCGAACCGACAATATGGCTACACCTTC. It yields the protein CASSLGSNRQYGYTF.

The rearrangement links TRBV11-2 to TRBJ2-7, with TRBD2 identical over 11 bases. V lost 5 bases to trimming and J lost 5 bases; unmatched junction nucleotides: 8. This CDR3 has 15 residues. CDR1 SGHAT and CDR2 FQNNGV come from the germline V gene. CDR3 DNA sequence: TGTGCCAGCAGCCTTAGCGGGAGGGCGCCGGACGAGCAGTACTTC. This encodes CASSLSGRAPDEQYF.

This clone was seen just once. CDR3 protein: CASSQGRTTGGHTEAFF. CDR3 bases: TGTGCCAGCAGCCAGGGTCGGACGACAGGGGGCCACACTGAAGCTTTCTTT. The chain links TRBV4-2 to TRBJ1-1; 10 bases agree with TRBD1. Germline V lookup: CDR1 LGHNA, CDR2 YNFKEQ. J gave up 3 bases and V 3 bases, and 10 bases lay outside the gene matches. CDR3 length: 17 amino acids.

This clone was observed a single time. The chain carries TRBV4-2 and TRBJ1-4; the D gene is possibly TRBD1 (5 bases). This CDR3 has 14 residues. Germline CDR1 and CDR2: LGHNA and YNFKEQ. V was cut by 4 bases and J by 7 bases, with 13 bases left in between. CDR3 sequence reads: CASSPSGYGEKLFF. CDR3 nucleotides: TGTGCCAGCAGCCCCTCAGGGTATGGTGAAAAACTGTTTTTT.

The CDR3 spells CASSLAGPNSPLHF. The CDR3 region has the DNA TGCGCCAGCAGCTTGGCAGGGCCGAATTCACCCCTCCACTTT. V gene TRBV5-1 combines with J gene TRBJ1-6; D is perhaps TRBD1 (5 bases). Germline CDR1 SGHRS, CDR2 YFSETQ. Trimming shortened V by 0 bases and J by 7 bases, and 8 bases separated the two germline ends. There are 14 residues in the CDR3.

The chain uses TRBV7-8 and TRBJ1-1, with 7 positions matching TRBD1. This CDR3 is built from 13 residues. Per germline, CDR1 SGHVS and CDR2 FQNEAQ. Trimming removed 5 bases from V and 11 bases from J; junction bases left unmatched: 11. The CDR3 loop is CASSPRGGIGAFF. In nucleotides, the CDR3 is TGTGCCAGCAGCCCCCGAGGGGGCATAGGCGCTTTCTTT. Complete variable domain (other parts from reference TRBV7-8 and TRBJ1-1): GAGVSQSPRYKVAKRGQDVALRCDPISGHVSLFWYQQALGQGPEFLTYFQNEAQLDKSGLPSDRFFAERPEGSVSTLKIQRTQQEDSAVYLCASSPRGGIGAFFGQGTRLTVV.

This clone was seen just once. The V and J genes are TRBV19 and TRBJ2-3, with a tentative D call TRBD2 (5 bases). Germline CDR1 LNHDA, CDR2 SQIVND (reference sequence). The germline V and J ends were trimmed by 5 bases and 2 bases, with 8 bases remaining between them. The CDR3 extends over 13 amino acids. CDR3 sequence (DNA): TGTGCCAGTAGTGGACTCGACACAGATACGCAGTATTTT. This translates into CASSGLDTDTQYF. Variable domain in full (rest from reference TRBV19 and TRBJ2-3): DGGITQSPKYLFRKEGQNVTLSCEQNLNHDAMYWYRQDPGQGLRLIYYSQIVNDFQKGDIAEGYSVSREKKESFPLTVTSAQKNPTAFYLCASSGLDTDTQYFGPGTRLTVL.

This chain's CDR3 is CASSAGAGGREETQYF. In DNA form, the CDR3 reads TGTGCCAGCAGCGCCGGGGCAGGGGGGAGAGAAGAGACCCAGTACTTC. The rearrangement links TRBV9 to TRBJ2-5, with D perhaps TRBD1 (7 bases). The ends were cut back, 3 bases at V and 3 bases at J, with 18 bases in the middle. The CDR3 is 16 residues long. Germline CDR1 and CDR2: SGDLS and YYNGEE.

The table lists this clone with a count of one. The chain carries TRBV5-4 and TRBJ2-5; 8 positions match TRBD2. This CDR3 spans 15 amino acids. The V gene's germline CDR1 is SGHNT and CDR2 YYREEE (reference sequence). V lost 4 bases, J lost 5 bases, and 10 bases stayed unmatched. The CDR3 DNA sequence: TGTGCCAGCAGCCGAACTACTAGCGGCTTGGAGACCCAGTACTTC. Amino acids: CASSRTTSGLETQYF.

Regarding this clone: Different DNA sequences within this sample yield the same CDR3. This chain joins TRBV27 and TRBJ2-1; 13 nucleotides align to TRBD2. The CDR3 spans 15 residues. Germline V gene sequence: CDR1 MNHEY, CDR2 SMNVEV (reference sequence). V shed 6 bases and J 5 bases; nucleotides not matched to a gene: 4. The CDR3 bases are TGTGCCAGCAGCCTAGGGACTAGCGGGAACAATGAGCAGTTCTTC. It specifies CASSLGTSGNNEQFF.

J is TRBJ1-5 and V is TRBV27; 7 nucleotides align to TRBD1. This CDR3 region has 16 residues. V shed 4 bases and J 2 bases; nucleotides not matched to a gene: 8. The germline CDR1 and CDR2 sequences are MNHEY and SMNVEV (reference sequence). Here the CDR3 DNA reads TGTGCCAGCAGTTACCGCCGAGGGGGCGGCAATCAGCCCCAGCATTTT. It codes for CASSYRRGGGNQPQHF.

The J gene is TRBJ1-2, the V gene TRBV7-3; TRBD1 matches 7 bases. The germline CDR1 and CDR2 sequences are SGHTA and FQGTGA. This CDR3 is 17 amino acids long. Trimming removed 5 bases from V and 8 bases from J; junction bases left unmatched: 20. CDR3 nucleotide sequence: TGTGCCAGCAGCCCGACGGGGAACCCAGGGGGGAGTATGGGCTACACCTTC. This sequence encodes CASSPTGNPGGSMGYTF. The full variable domain, its missing parts supplied by reference TRBV7-3 and TRBJ1-2, is GAGVSQTPSNKVTEKGKYVELRCDPISGHTALYWYRQSLGQGPEFLIYFQGTGAADDSGLPNDRFFAVRPEGSVSTLKIQRTERGDSAVYLCASSPTGNPGGSMGYTFGSGTRLTVV.

CDR3 sequence reads: CASSYGGNSHNEQFF. CDR3 bases: TGTGCCAGCAGTTACGGCGGGAATAGCCACAATGAGCAGTTCTTC. The V gene is TRBV6-2 or TRBV6-3, the J gene TRBJ2-1, with D possibly TRBD2 on 6 matching bases. The CDR3 extends over 15 amino acids. Per the germline V gene, CDR1 is MNHEY and CDR2 is SVGEGT. The ends were cut back, 2 bases at V and 5 bases at J, with 13 bases in the middle.

The chain's CDR3 is CSGLERDKGVNTEAFF. In DNA form, the CDR3 reads TGCAGCGGACTCGAAAGGGACAAAGGGGTCAACACTGAAGCTTTCTTT. The rearrangement links TRBV29-1 to TRBJ1-1, with a tentative D call TRBD1 (6 bases). The CDR3 length is 16 residues. Germline CDR1 is SQVTM and CDR2 is ANQGSEA. Trimming shortened V by 7 bases and J by 2 bases, and 23 bases separated the two germline ends.

Comment on this clone: Other DNA sequences from this sample encode an identical CDR3 as well. The V call is TRBV2, the J call TRBJ1-2, with 7 bases lining up with TRBD1. Germline CDR1 is SNHLY and CDR2 is FYNNEI. The CDR3 is 13 amino acids. Losses at the gene ends were 4 bases for V and 2 bases for J; bases not matched to a gene: 1. The CDR3 here is CASSAQGNYGYTF. The CDR3 DNA sequence: TGTGCCAGCAGTGCACAGGGGAACTATGGCTACACCTTC.

This chain uses TRBV7-9 with TRBJ2-2; D is unclear. This CDR3 spans 15 amino acids. The germline V gene has CDR1 SEHNR and CDR2 FQNEAQ (reference sequence). V lost 1 base and J lost 3, with 9 bases in between. CDR3: CASSLVGSYTGELFF. CDR3 sequence (DNA): TGTGCCAGCAGCTTAGTGGGCAGTTACACCGGGGAGCTGTTTTTT.

The gene calls are TRBV6-2 or TRBV6-3 and TRBJ2-1; TRBD1 aligns across 8 bases. V shed 2 bases and J 8 bases; nucleotides not matched to a gene: 8. This CDR3 is built from 15 residues. Germline V gene lookup returns CDR1 MNHEY and CDR2 SVGEGT. The CDR3 sequence: CASSYRWTGYHEQFF. In nucleotides, the CDR3 is TGTGCCAGCAGTTACCGCTGGACAGGGTATCATGAGCAGTTCTTC.

The chain uses TRBV5-1 and TRBJ1-1; 8 bases are a match to TRBD1. The trim removed 4 bases at V and 0 bases at J, leaving 14 bases unmatched. CDR3 length equals 18 residues. The germline V gene encodes CDR1 SGHRS and CDR2 YFSETQ. In nucleotides, the CDR3 is TGCGCCAGCAGCGGAACGGACAGGGAGACCCTCATGAACACTGAAGCTTTCTTT. Amino acid sequence: CASSGTDRETLMNTEAFF. Based on the CDR3 plus reference TRBV5-1 and TRBJ1-1, the full variable domain is KAGVTQTPRYLIKTRGQQVTLSCSPISGHRSVSWYQQTPGQGLQFLFEYFSETQRNKGNFPGRFSGRQFSNSRSEMNVSTLELGDSALYLCASSGTDRETLMNTEAFFGQGTRLTVV.

As to this clone: An end of the junction differs from the germline gene, which may be a read error. The chain joins TRBV18 to TRBJ1-2, with TRBD1 identical over 10 bases. The CDR3 loop spans 14 amino acids. Germline CDR1 reads KGHSH; CDR2 reads LQKENI. CDR3 in amino acids: CASSPGTGDYGHTF. Here the CDR3 DNA reads TGTGCCAGCTCACCAGGGACAGGGGACTATGGCCACACCTTC.

This chain joins TRBV6-6 and TRBJ2-7, with 12 nucleotides matching TRBD2. The CDR3 has 15 residues. The germline CDR1 and CDR2 sequences are MNHNY and SVGAGI (reference sequence). V lost 2 bases, J lost 2 bases, and 1 base stayed unmatched. The CDR3 protein is CASSYPSGGAYEQYF. In nucleotides, the CDR3 is TGTGCCAGCAGTTACCCTAGCGGGGGGGCCTACGAGCAGTACTTC.

This chain links TRBV7-9 with TRBJ2-3, with 7 bases fitting TRBD2. This CDR3 has 15 amino acids. With V trimmed by 6 bases and J by 6 bases, 12 bases remained unmatched. From germline, CDR1 is SEHNR and CDR2 FQNEAQ (reference sequence). CDR3 residues: CASRAGSPSGDTQYF. DNA for the CDR3: TGTGCCAGCAGAGCGGGATCCCCCTCGGGGGATACGCAGTATTTT.

The rearrangement joins TRBV6-2 or TRBV6-3 to TRBJ2-7; D is unclear. Germline lookup yields CDR1 MNHEY and CDR2 SVGEGT. The V and J ends lost 2 bases and 1 base respectively, with 3 bases between them. The CDR3 totals 12 residues. The CDR3 loop reads CASSYPSYEQYF. In DNA form, the CDR3 reads TGTGCCAGCAGTTACCCATCCTACGAGCAGTACTTC.

The rearrangement uses TRBV28 and TRBJ1-5, with TRBD1 as a possible D gene (6 bases). This CDR3 contains 14 residues. Germline V gives CDR1 MDHEN, CDR2 SYDVKM. The V end lost 2 bases, the J end lost 1 base, and 6 bases lay between the germline ends. The CDR3 loop reads CASSLGQSNQPQHF. The CDR3 region has the DNA TGTGCCAGCAGTTTAGGACAGAGCAATCAGCCCCAGCATTTT.

The rearrangement uses TRBV2 and TRBJ2-3; TRBD1 might be the D (5 bases). V lost 4 bases and J 3 bases, leaving 14 bases between the germline ends. Per germline, CDR1 SNHLY and CDR2 FYNNEI. CDR3 length: 15 residues. The DNA of the CDR3 is TGTGCCAGCAGTGGCGAAGCAGGGTTAACAGATACGCAGTATTTT. It encodes CASSGEAGLTDTQYF.

The V call is TRBV6-4, the J call TRBJ2-5, with TRBD1 as a possible D gene (6 bases). Germline assignment: CDR1 MRHNA and CDR2 SNTAGT. This CDR3 spans 12 amino acids. V lost 8 bases and J lost 4, with 11 bases in between. CDR3 protein: CASLAGVETQYF. The CDR3, as DNA: TGTGCCAGCCTTGCAGGGGTAGAGACCCAGTACTTC.

V gene TRBV5-1 combines with J gene TRBJ2-3; 10 bases match TRBD2. Looked up from germline, CDR1 is SGHRS and CDR2 is YFSETQ. CDR3 length equals 19 residues. Unmatched junction bases numbered 13, after V lost 3 bases and J lost 0 bases. This CDR3 is CASSSTLRLAGTSTDTQYF. CDR3 nucleotide sequence: TGCGCCAGCAGCTCCACATTACGACTAGCGGGCACTAGCACAGATACGCAGTATTTT.

This clone was counted once. This chain links TRBV3-1 (or the pseudogene TRBV3-2) with TRBJ2-7; 10 bases are shared with TRBD2. V was clipped by 10 bases and J by 4 bases; unmatched bases: 7. Looked up from germline, CDR1 is LGHDT and CDR2 is YNNKEL (reference sequence). This CDR3 is built from 13 residues. The DNA of the CDR3 is TGTGCCACCAAGCGGGAGGGGGGATACGAGCAGTACTTC. Protein: CATKREGGYEQYF.

The chain employs TRBV3-1 (or the pseudogene TRBV3-2) and TRBJ2-7, with unresolved D. V lost 1 base to trimming and J lost 2 bases, with 9 bases between them. Germline V gene data show CDR1 as LGHDT and CDR2 as YNNKEL (reference sequence). CDR3 length: 14 amino acids. For the CDR3, the DNA is TGTGCCAGCAGCCAAGTAGTCGGAGCCTACGAGCAGTACTTC. Protein: CASSQVVGAYEQYF.